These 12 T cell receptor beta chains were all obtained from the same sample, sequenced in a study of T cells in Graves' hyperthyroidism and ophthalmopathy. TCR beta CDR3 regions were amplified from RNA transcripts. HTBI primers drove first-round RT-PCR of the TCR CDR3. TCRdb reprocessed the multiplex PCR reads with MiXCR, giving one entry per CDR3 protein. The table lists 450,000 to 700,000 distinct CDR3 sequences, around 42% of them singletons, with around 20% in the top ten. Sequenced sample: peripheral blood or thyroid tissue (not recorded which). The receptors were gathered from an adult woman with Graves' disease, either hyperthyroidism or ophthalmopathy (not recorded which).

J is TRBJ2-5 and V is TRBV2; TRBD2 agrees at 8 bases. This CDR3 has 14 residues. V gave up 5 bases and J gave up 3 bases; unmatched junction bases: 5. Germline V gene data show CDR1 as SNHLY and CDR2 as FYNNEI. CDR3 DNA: TGTGCCAGCAGTTACGGGGGGGGCGAAGAGACCCAGTACTTC. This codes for CASSYGGGEETQYF.

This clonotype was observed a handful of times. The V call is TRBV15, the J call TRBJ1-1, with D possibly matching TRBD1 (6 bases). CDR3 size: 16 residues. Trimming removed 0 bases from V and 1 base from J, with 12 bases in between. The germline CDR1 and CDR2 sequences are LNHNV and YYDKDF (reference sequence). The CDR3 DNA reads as TGTGCCACCAGCAGAGATCAAGGGACAACGAACACTGAAGCTTTCTTT. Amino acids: CATSRDQGTTNTEAFF.

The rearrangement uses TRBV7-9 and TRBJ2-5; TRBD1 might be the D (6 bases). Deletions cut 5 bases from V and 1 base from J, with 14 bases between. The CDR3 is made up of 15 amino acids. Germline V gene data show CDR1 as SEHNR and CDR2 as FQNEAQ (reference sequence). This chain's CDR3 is CASSQPRTAQETQYF. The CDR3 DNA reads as TGTGCCAGCAGCCAGCCCCGGACAGCCCAAGAGACCCAGTACTTC.

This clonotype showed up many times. The CDR3 is CASSRTGGDQPQHF. As DNA, the CDR3 is TGTGCCAGCAGTAGGACAGGGGGCGATCAGCCCCAGCATTTT. V gene TRBV6-4 combines with J gene TRBJ1-5; 11 nucleotides line up with TRBD1. The trim removed 5 bases at V and 5 bases at J, leaving 2 bases unmatched. The CDR3 is made up of 14 amino acids. CDR1 and CDR2 (germline): MRHNA, SNTAGT.

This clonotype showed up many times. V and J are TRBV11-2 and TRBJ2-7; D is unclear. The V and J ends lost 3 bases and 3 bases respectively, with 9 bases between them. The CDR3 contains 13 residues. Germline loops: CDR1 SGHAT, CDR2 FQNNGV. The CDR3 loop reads CASSFDTNYEQYF. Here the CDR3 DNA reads TGTGCCAGCAGCTTTGACACCAACTACGAGCAGTACTTC.

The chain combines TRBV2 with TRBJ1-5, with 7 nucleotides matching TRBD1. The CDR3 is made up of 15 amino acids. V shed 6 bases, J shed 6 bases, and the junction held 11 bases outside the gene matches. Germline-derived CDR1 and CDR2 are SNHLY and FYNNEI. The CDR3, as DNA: TGTGCCAGCAGCCCGCGCCCCAGGGGGGTTCAGCCCCAGCATTTT. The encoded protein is CASSPRPRGVQPQHF.

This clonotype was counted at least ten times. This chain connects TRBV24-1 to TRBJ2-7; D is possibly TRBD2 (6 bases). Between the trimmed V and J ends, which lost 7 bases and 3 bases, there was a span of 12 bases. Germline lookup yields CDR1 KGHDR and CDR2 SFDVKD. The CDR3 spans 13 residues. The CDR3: CATSLGDFYEQYF. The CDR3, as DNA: TGTGCCACCAGCCTAGGGGACTTCTACGAGCAGTACTTC.

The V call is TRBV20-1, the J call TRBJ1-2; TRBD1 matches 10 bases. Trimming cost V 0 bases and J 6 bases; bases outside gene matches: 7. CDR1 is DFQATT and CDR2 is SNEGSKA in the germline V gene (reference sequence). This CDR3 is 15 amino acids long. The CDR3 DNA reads TGCAGTGCTAGAGATCCGACAGGGGGCACTAATGGCTACACCTTC. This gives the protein CSARDPTGGTNGYTF.

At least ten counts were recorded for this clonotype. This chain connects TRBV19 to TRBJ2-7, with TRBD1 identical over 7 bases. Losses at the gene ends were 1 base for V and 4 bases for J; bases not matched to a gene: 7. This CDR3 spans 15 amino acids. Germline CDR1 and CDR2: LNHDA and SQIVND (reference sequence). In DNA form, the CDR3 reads TGTGCCAGTAGTATAGGGGCAGGGGGTCCGTACGAGCAGTACTTC. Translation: CASSIGAGGPYEQYF. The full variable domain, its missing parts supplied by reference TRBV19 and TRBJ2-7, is DGGITQSPKYLFRKEGQNVTLSCEQNLNHDAMYWYRQDPGQGLRLIYYSQIVNDFQKGDIAEGYSVSREKKESFPLTVTSAQKNPTAFYLCASSIGAGGPYEQYFGPGTRLTVT.

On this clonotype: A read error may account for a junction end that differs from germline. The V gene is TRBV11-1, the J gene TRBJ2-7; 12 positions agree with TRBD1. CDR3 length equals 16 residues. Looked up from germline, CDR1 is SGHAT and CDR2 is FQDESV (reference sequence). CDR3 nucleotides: TGCGCCAGCAGCCACCACCGGGACAGGGGGCGGTACGAGCAGTACTTC. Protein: CASSHHRDRGRYEQYF.

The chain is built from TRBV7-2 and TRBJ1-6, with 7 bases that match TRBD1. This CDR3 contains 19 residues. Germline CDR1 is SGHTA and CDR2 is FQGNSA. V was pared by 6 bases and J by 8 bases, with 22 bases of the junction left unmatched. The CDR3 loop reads CASSTGLAGTGTAYSPLHF. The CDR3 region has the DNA TGTGCCAGCAGTACCGGACTAGCGGGAACCGGGACAGCCTATTCACCCCTCCACTTT. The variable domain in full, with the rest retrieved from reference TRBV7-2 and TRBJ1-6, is GAGVSQSPSNKVTEKGKDVELRCDPISGHTALYWYRQSLGQGLEFLIYFQGNSAPDKSGLPSDRFSAERTGGSVSTLTIQRTQQEDSAVYLCASSTGLAGTGTAYSPLHFGNGTRLTVT.

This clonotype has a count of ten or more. The CDR3 here is CASSPRGAGYTF. The CDR3 DNA reads TGTGCCAGCAGCCCCCGGGGTGCTGGCTACACCTTC. The chain is built from TRBV7-2 and TRBJ1-2; D gene uncertain. Germline assignment: CDR1 SGHTA and CDR2 FQGNSA. Trimming removed 5 bases from V and 7 bases from J, with 11 bases in between. The CDR3 runs 12 residues.